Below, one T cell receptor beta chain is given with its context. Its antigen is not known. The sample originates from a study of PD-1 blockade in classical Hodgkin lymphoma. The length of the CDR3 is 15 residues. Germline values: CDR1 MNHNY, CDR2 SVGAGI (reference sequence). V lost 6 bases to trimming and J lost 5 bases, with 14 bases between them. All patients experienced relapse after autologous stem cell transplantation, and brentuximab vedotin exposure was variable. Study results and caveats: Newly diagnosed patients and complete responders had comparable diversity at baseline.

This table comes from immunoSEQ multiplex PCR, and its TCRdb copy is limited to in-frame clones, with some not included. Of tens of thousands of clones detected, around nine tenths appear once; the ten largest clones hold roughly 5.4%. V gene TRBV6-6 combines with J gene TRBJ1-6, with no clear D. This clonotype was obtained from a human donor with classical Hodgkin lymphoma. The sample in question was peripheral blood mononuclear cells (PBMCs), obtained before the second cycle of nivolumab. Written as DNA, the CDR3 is TGTGCCAGCAGCGCCGAGGGTGTCGATAATTCACCCCTCCACTTT. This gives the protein CASSAEGVDNSPLHF.